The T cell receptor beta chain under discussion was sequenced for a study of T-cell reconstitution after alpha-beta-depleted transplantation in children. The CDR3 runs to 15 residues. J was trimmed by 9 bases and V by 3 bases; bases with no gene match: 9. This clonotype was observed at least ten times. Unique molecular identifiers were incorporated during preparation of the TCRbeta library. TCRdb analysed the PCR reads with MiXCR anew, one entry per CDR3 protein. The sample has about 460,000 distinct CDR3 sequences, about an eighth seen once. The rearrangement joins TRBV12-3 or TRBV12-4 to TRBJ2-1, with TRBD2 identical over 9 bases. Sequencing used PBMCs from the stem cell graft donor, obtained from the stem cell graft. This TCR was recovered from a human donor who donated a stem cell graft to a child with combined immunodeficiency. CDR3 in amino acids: CASSLVVAGVGEQFF. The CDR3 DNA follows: TGTGCCAGCAGTTTGGTTGTAGCGGGAGTCGGTGAGCAGTTCTTC.